What follows are 29 T cell receptor beta chains derived from one specimen sequenced in a study of control samples from healthy donors and cancer patients. Assay: immunoSEQ multiplex PCR; the TCRdb copy retains only in-frame clones and omits some. The profile covers hundreds of thousands of clones, with 80% to 95% appearing a single time and more than 6% taken by the ten largest. Sequenced sample: PBMCs. These receptors originate from a man aged 35-49 years with head and neck cancer.

The chain is built from TRBV28 and TRBJ2-3; possibly TRBD2 for D (5 bases). Germline V gives CDR1 MDHEN, CDR2 SYDVKM. Trimming took off 2 bases at V and 1 base at J, with 16 bases between the two ends. This CDR3 has 17 amino acids. The CDR3 DNA sequence: TGTGCCAGCAGTTTAAGTGGCGGGTCCAAGGGCACAGATACGCAGTATTTT. Its protein is CASSLSGGSKGTDTQYF.

The chain couples TRBV27 to TRBJ1-6, with TRBD1 as a possible D gene (5 bases). This CDR3 has 13 amino acids. Germline assignment: CDR1 MNHEY and CDR2 SMNVEV (reference sequence). Trimming shortened V by 3 bases and J by 10 bases, and 10 bases separated the two germline ends. The DNA of the CDR3 is TGTGCCAGCAGTTTCCAGGGCGGATCACCCCTCCACTTT. Encoded protein: CASSFQGGSPLHF.

The chain has TRBV4-3 and TRBJ1-2; D remains unclear. Per the germline V gene, CDR1 is LGHNA and CDR2 is YSLEER. V shed 0 bases and J shed 4 bases, with 24 bases lying between them. The length of the CDR3 is 19 residues. The CDR3, as DNA: TGCGCCAGCAGCCAAGAGTACCGTATGCTCACTGCTCTACCCTATGGCTACACCTTC. It codes for CASSQEYRMLTALPYGYTF.

CDR3 in DNA: TGTGCCAGCAGTTGGGACCAGGCCTACAATGAGCAGTTCTTC. It is translated as CASSWDQAYNEQFF. V and J are TRBV27 and TRBJ2-1; D may be TRBD1 or TRBD2 (5 bases each). Trimming pared 4 bases from V and 2 bases from J, leaving 9 bases between. This CDR3 region has 14 residues. Germline loops: CDR1 MNHEY, CDR2 SMNVEV (reference sequence).

The chain joins TRBV7-6 to TRBJ2-3; 9 positions agree with TRBD1. The CDR3 runs 19 residues. V lost 1 base to trimming and J lost 2 bases; unmatched junction nucleotides: 13. The germline CDR1 and CDR2 sequences are SGHVS and FNYEAQ. CDR3 amino acids: CASSLGVGQGSSYTDTQYF. CDR3 sequence (DNA): TGTGCCAGCAGCTTAGGAGTAGGACAGGGGTCCTCTTACACAGATACGCAGTATTTT.

Only one count was recorded for this clone. The chain combines TRBV6-6 with TRBJ2-3; 15 bases agree with TRBD2. The ends lost 4 bases at V and 8 bases at J; junction bases unmatched: 7. Germline V gene data show CDR1 as MNHNY and CDR2 as SVGAGI (reference sequence). The length of the CDR3 is 16 residues. The DNA for the CDR3 is TGTGCCAGCAGTTTGGGACTAGCGGGAGGAGAGGTTACGCAGTATTTT. Translated, it gives CASSLGLAGGEVTQYF.

The chain recombines TRBV5-1 with TRBJ2-7, with D possibly matching TRBD1 (6 bases). Germline V gene data show CDR1 as SGHRS and CDR2 as YFSETQ. The V end lost 3 bases, the J end lost 6 bases, and 16 bases lay between the germline ends. The CDR3 consists of 14 residues. In DNA, the CDR3 is TGCGCCAGCAGCTCCATCCCCCGGGACACCGAGCAGTACTTC. Its translation is CASSSIPRDTEQYF.

V is TRBV30 and J is TRBJ2-7; 8 bases are a match to TRBD1. Looked up from germline, CDR1 is GTSNPN and CDR2 is SVGIG (reference sequence). The V and J ends lost 2 bases and 3 bases, in that order; junction bases with no gene match: 12. The CDR3 runs 16 residues. The DNA for the CDR3 is TGTGCCTGGAGTCCCCAGGGGGCCGGAGCGAACTACGAGCAGTACTTC. This codes for CAWSPQGAGANYEQYF.

The rearrangement links TRBV9 to TRBJ2-3, with 8 positions matching TRBD2. In germline, CDR1 is SGDLS, CDR2 YYNGEE. V was pared by 4 bases and J by 0 bases, with 4 bases of the junction left unmatched. This CDR3 has 15 residues. The CDR3 nucleotides are TGTGCCAGCAGCTGGGCGGGAGGAAGCACAGATACGCAGTATTTT. This sequence encodes CASSWAGGSTDTQYF.

J is TRBJ1-2 and V is TRBV18; 9 nucleotides agree with TRBD1. The CDR3 length is 17 residues. J lost 8 bases, V lost 1 base, and 14 bases had no gene match. CDR1 is KGHSH, CDR2 LQKENI, per germline. The CDR3 DNA follows: TGTGCCAGCTCACCACGAGGGAGCACAGGGGGCATATCCGGCTACACCTTC. It translates to CASSPRGSTGGISGYTF.

The genes are TRBV6-5 and TRBJ2-7, with D possibly called TRBD1 or TRBD2 (6 bases each). Trimming cost V 1 base and J 7 bases, with 17 bases left between them. Germline values: CDR1 MNHEY, CDR2 SVGAGI. The CDR3 has 15 residues. CDR3: CASSYWGARGREQYF. For the CDR3, the DNA is TGTGCCAGCAGTTACTGGGGGGCAAGAGGGAGAGAGCAGTACTTC.

This chain's CDR3 is CASSPATRNTEAFF. The CDR3 coding sequence is TGTGCCAGCAGCCCAGCAACACGGAACACTGAAGCTTTCTTT. This chain connects TRBV4-2 to TRBJ1-1, with D uncertain. Germline V gene sequence: CDR1 LGHNA, CDR2 YNFKEQ. This CDR3 comprises 14 residues. V was pared by 4 bases and J by 1 base, with 10 bases between.

The chain recombines TRBV9 with TRBJ1-2; D may be TRBD1 (5 bases). Germline V lookup: CDR1 SGDLS, CDR2 YYNGEE. CDR3 length: 14 residues. V shed 0 bases and J shed 4 bases, with 10 bases lying between them. The chain's CDR3 is CASSVGGDLYGYTF. CDR3 in DNA: TGTGCCAGCAGCGTAGGGGGGGACCTCTATGGCTACACCTTC.

The chain is built from TRBV3-1 (or the pseudogene TRBV3-2) and TRBJ2-3; tentatively, D is TRBD2 (5 bases). Germline V lookup: CDR1 LGHDT, CDR2 YNNKEL (reference sequence). V lost 4 bases and J lost 10, with 18 bases in between. The CDR3 runs 14 residues. The chain's CDR3 is CASSPDLNPGAQYF. DNA of the CDR3: TGTGCCAGCAGCCCAGACTTGAACCCCGGGGCGCAGTATTTT.

The rearrangement links TRBV7-2 to TRBJ1-5; 7 nucleotides agree with TRBD1. Germline V lookup: CDR1 SGHTA, CDR2 FQGNSA. The CDR3 runs to 15 residues. The junction had 7 bases not matched to a gene; V was cut back by 4 bases and J by 4 bases. The CDR3 region has the DNA TGTGCCAGCAGCTCTACAGGGGTTTATAATCAGCCCCAGCATTTT. This encodes CASSSTGVYNQPQHF.

The V and J genes are TRBV9 and TRBJ1-4, with a tentative D call TRBD1 (5 bases). Trimming took 4 bases from V and 3 from J, leaving 10 bases between them. The CDR3 consists of 14 residues. Germline CDR1 and CDR2: SGDLS and YYNGEE. CDR3: CASSHSTANEKLFF. The DNA for the CDR3 is TGTGCCAGCAGCCACTCGACAGCTAATGAAAAACTGTTTTTT.

The chain recombines TRBV3-1 (or the pseudogene TRBV3-2) with TRBJ2-1; D remains unclear. There are 16 residues in the CDR3. CDR1 is LGHDT and CDR2 is YNNKEL in the germline V gene (reference sequence). V was cut by 0 bases and J by 4 bases, with 13 bases left in between. CDR3 region: CASSQDLAERYNEQFF. The CDR3 nucleotides are TGTGCCAGCAGCCAAGATTTGGCAGAACGATACAATGAGCAGTTCTTC.

The rearrangement uses TRBV2 and TRBJ1-5; D is possibly TRBD1 (5 bases). The germline gives CDR1 SNHLY, CDR2 FYNNEI. The CDR3 is made up of 16 amino acids. V gave up 5 bases and J gave up 0 bases, with 14 bases separating them. The CDR3 spells CASSSPTEHSNQPQHF. Here the CDR3 DNA reads TGTGCCAGCAGTTCCCCGACAGAGCATAGCAATCAGCCCCAGCATTTT. Full variable domain (rest looked up from reference TRBV2 and TRBJ1-5): EPEVTQTPSHQVTQMGQEVILRCVPISNHLYFYWYRQILGQKVEFLVSFYNNEISEKSEIFDDQFSVERPDGSNFTLKIRSTKLEDSAMYFCASSSPTEHSNQPQHFGDGTRLSIL.

The rearrangement uses TRBV27 and TRBJ1-2; possible D gene TRBD1, 5 bases. CDR1 is MNHEY, CDR2 SMNVEV, per germline (reference sequence). Between the trimmed V and J ends, which lost 5 bases and 0 bases, there was a span of 7 bases. CDR3 length: 13 amino acids. The CDR3 nucleotides read TGTGCCAGCAGTCCCAGGGCTAACTATGGCTACACCTTC. This sequence encodes CASSPRANYGYTF.

This chain connects TRBV19 to TRBJ2-1, with 9 bases lining up with TRBD2. After removal of 4 bases from V and 3 bases from J, the junction contained 7 bases not matched to a gene. The germline V gene has CDR1 LNHDA and CDR2 SQIVND (reference sequence). The CDR3 consists of 16 residues. The CDR3 reads CASSNSAGGRYNEQFF. DNA for the CDR3: TGTGCCAGTAGTAACAGTGCGGGAGGGCGCTACAATGAGCAGTTCTTC.

The chain couples TRBV6-5 to TRBJ2-3, with 9 bases lining up with TRBD1. The CDR3 has 16 amino acids. J was trimmed by 4 bases and V by 0 bases; bases with no gene match: 5. Germline V gene lookup returns CDR1 MNHEY and CDR2 SVGAGI. The CDR3 spells CASSYSRQGGPDTQYF. The CDR3 DNA reads TGTGCCAGCAGTTACTCAAGACAGGGGGGCCCAGATACGCAGTATTTT.

The chain uses TRBV6-2 or TRBV6-3 and TRBJ1-1; D gene unclear. Germline CDR1 reads MNHEY; CDR2 reads SVGEGT. V was shortened by 5 bases and J by 3 bases, with 13 bases between the two germline ends. CDR3 length: 14 residues. CDR3 nucleotide sequence: TGTGCCAGCAGTCTTATGGGCCTGGACACTGAAGCTTTCTTT. The encoded protein is CASSLMGLDTEAFF.

This clone was found a few times. V and J are TRBV19 and TRBJ1-5; D may be TRBD1 (6 bases). Germline CDR1 LNHDA, CDR2 SQIVND (reference sequence). This CDR3 has 14 amino acids. V was shortened by 3 bases and J by 5 bases, with 11 bases between the two germline ends. The CDR3 DNA reads as TGTGCCAGTAGTATTAAGGACAGCTATCAGCCCCAGCATTTT. This sequence encodes CASSIKDSYQPQHF.

The chain employs TRBV11-2 and TRBJ2-7, with D perhaps TRBD2 (6 bases). Germline assignment: CDR1 SGHAT and CDR2 FQNNGV. V was clipped by 3 bases and J by 6 bases, with 15 bases between them. The CDR3 has 14 residues. CDR3 coding DNA: TGTGCCAGCAGCTTGGGTCTAGCGTCGGGCGAGCAGTACTTC. Protein product: CASSLGLASGEQYF.

The chain couples TRBV2 to TRBJ2-2, with a possible D match to TRBD1 (6 bases). The CDR3 totals 13 residues. V shed 5 bases and J shed 6 bases, with 10 bases lying between them. Per the germline V gene, CDR1 is SNHLY and CDR2 is FYNNEI. CDR3 sequence (DNA): TGTGCCAGCAGTCCCGGACAGCCCGGGGAGCTGTTTTTT. It yields the protein CASSPGQPGELFF.

V and J are TRBV6-5 and TRBJ1-1, with D possibly TRBD1 on 5 matching bases. CDR1 and CDR2 (germline): MNHEY, SVGAGI. Between the trimmed V and J ends, which lost 7 bases and 4 bases, there was a span of 19 bases. The CDR3 is 15 residues long. Here the CDR3 reads CASTRLQGPSTEAFF. The CDR3 nucleotides read TGTGCCAGCACCAGATTGCAGGGACCGAGCACTGAAGCTTTCTTT.

The gene calls are TRBV7-6 and TRBJ1-5, with D hard to call. Germline CDR1 SGHVS, CDR2 FNYEAQ. The CDR3 extends over 15 amino acids. V lost 5 bases, J lost 3 bases, and 14 bases lay in between. This chain's CDR3 is CASSPTPENNQPQHF. Here the CDR3 DNA reads TGTGCCAGCAGCCCCACTCCGGAGAACAATCAGCCCCAGCATTTT.

Regarding this clone: Other nucleotide sequences from this sample produce the same CDR3. V gene TRBV5-1 combines with J gene TRBJ2-2; D unclear. Germline V lookup: CDR1 SGHRS, CDR2 YFSETQ. Trimming shortened V by 0 bases and J by 2 bases, and 8 bases separated the two germline ends. The CDR3 extends over 15 amino acids. Written as DNA, the CDR3 is TGCGCCAGCAGCTTGGGTGCCGTTAACACCGGGGAGCTGTTTTTT. It specifies CASSLGAVNTGELFF.

The V and J genes are TRBV5-4 and TRBJ2-5; D not resolved. Germline V gene lookup returns CDR1 SGHNT and CDR2 YYREEE (reference sequence). CDR3 size: 12 residues. The V end was cut by 3 bases, the J end by 4 bases, with 7 bases between. The CDR3 spells CASSWPGETQYF. The CDR3 DNA reads as TGTGCCAGCAGCTGGCCCGGAGAGACCCAGTACTTC.